These 31 T cell receptor beta chains share one sample of origin, sequenced in a study of blood T cell repertoires in COVID-19. This table comes from immunoSEQ multiplex PCR, and its TCRdb copy is limited to in-frame clones, with some not included. This table has about 89,000 clones, 88% appearing once. The specimen was peripheral blood. These TCRs come from a man between 60 and 75 years old with acute or convalescent COVID-19.

Only one count was recorded for this clone. The chain couples TRBV29-1 to TRBJ1-3; the D gene is possibly TRBD1 (5 bases). This CDR3 spans 14 amino acids. The germline CDR1 and CDR2 sequences are SQVTM and ANQGSEA. Trimming removed 6 bases from V and 4 bases from J, with 16 bases in between. CDR3: CSVTRESAGNTIYF. The CDR3 DNA is TGCAGCGTCACCAGGGAATCCGCAGGAAACACCATATATTTT.

CDR3: CASSQADGLAGELFF. CDR3 in DNA: TGTGCCAGCAGCCAAGCCGACGGACTAGCCGGGGAGCTGTTTTTT. The rearrangement links TRBV3-1 (or the pseudogene TRBV3-2) to TRBJ2-2; TRBD2 aligns across 7 bases. Unmatched junction bases numbered 5, after V lost 1 base and J lost 6 bases. This CDR3 is built from 15 residues. Germline CDR1 is LGHDT and CDR2 is YNNKEL (reference sequence).

The V gene is TRBV6-5, the J gene TRBJ2-7, with 11 bases identical to TRBD1. Germline V lookup: CDR1 MNHEY, CDR2 SVGAGI. V lost 9 bases and J lost 7; bases outside the gene matches: 14. The CDR3 contains 15 residues. The CDR3 nucleotides are TGTGCCAGAGAAAGTTACGTTGGGACAGGGGGAGAGCAGTACTTC. It encodes CARESYVGTGGEQYF.

This chain uses TRBV6-5 with TRBJ2-7; TRBD1 aligns across 7 bases. Trimming at V came to 4 bases and at J to 5 bases, leaving 11 bases not matched to a gene. This CDR3 contains 15 residues. Germline V lookup: CDR1 MNHEY, CDR2 SVGAGI. The CDR3 sequence: CASSSPKGARDEQYF. For the CDR3, the DNA is TGTGCCAGCAGTTCCCCAAAGGGGGCAAGGGACGAGCAGTACTTC.

The chain recombines TRBV7-6 with TRBJ2-5, with D unclear. The CDR3 consists of 14 residues. Germline CDR1 SGHVS, CDR2 FNYEAQ. Between the trimmed V and J ends, which lost 3 bases and 5 bases, there was a span of 13 bases. This chain's CDR3 is CASSFTSRSETQYF. In nucleotides, the CDR3 is TGTGCCAGCAGCTTCACCTCGAGGTCGGAGACCCAGTACTTC.

The chain combines TRBV7-9 with TRBJ2-2, with D perhaps matching TRBD2 (7 bases). This CDR3 contains 16 residues. V was pared by 0 bases and J by 5 bases, with 13 bases between. Germline assignment: CDR1 SEHNR and CDR2 FQNEAQ (reference sequence). CDR3 DNA: TGTGCCAGCAGCTTAGCGGGAGGGGGAAGAACCGGGGAGCTGTTTTTT. This codes for CASSLAGGGRTGELFF.

The V gene is TRBV19, the J gene TRBJ1-2, with 9 bases aligning to TRBD1. Germline V gives CDR1 LNHDA, CDR2 SQIVND (reference sequence). This CDR3 is 16 amino acids long. V lost 5 bases to trimming and J lost 3 bases; unmatched junction nucleotides: 10. The CDR3 nucleotides are TGTGCCAGTAGTCCCTCGGGACAGGGTATCGACTATGGCTACACCTTC. It translates to CASSPSGQGIDYGYTF. The full variable domain, rest sourced from reference TRBV19 and TRBJ1-2, is DGGITQSPKYLFRKEGQNVTLSCEQNLNHDAMYWYRQDPGQGLRLIYYSQIVNDFQKGDIAEGYSVSREKKESFPLTVTSAQKNPTAFYLCASSPSGQGIDYGYTFGSGTRLTVV.

The J gene is TRBJ2-7, the V gene TRBV7-2; D perhaps matches TRBD1 (6 bases). Between the trimmed V and J ends, which lost 5 bases and 1 base, there was a span of 18 bases. This CDR3 comprises 16 residues. CDR1 and CDR2 from the germline V gene are SGHTA and FQGNSA. The CDR3 here is CASSPVSQGRSYEQYF. CDR3 nucleotide sequence: TGTGCCAGCAGCCCAGTCAGTCAGGGGCGATCCTACGAGCAGTACTTC.

Concerning this clone itself: A read error may produce the germline difference seen at one junction end. Distinct nucleotide sequences in the sample also encode this CDR3. V is TRBV19 and J is TRBJ2-7, with TRBD1 identical over 9 bases. CDR1 is LNHDA and CDR2 is SQIVND in the germline V gene (reference sequence). The CDR3 is made up of 14 amino acids. CDR3: CASSPDRGSYEQYF. The DNA for the CDR3 is TGTGCCAGTAGCCCTGACAGGGGGTCCTACGAGCAATACTTC.

The chain is built from TRBV5-1 and TRBJ2-7, with unresolved D. This CDR3 comprises 15 residues. The V gene's germline CDR1 is SGHRS and CDR2 YFSETQ. Trimming cost V 1 base and J 2 bases, with 13 bases left between them. This CDR3 reads CASSLFGGLTYEQYF. The CDR3 bases are TGCGCCAGCAGCTTGTTTGGCGGATTAACCTACGAGCAGTACTTC.

This clone is a singleton in its sample. The chain joins TRBV19 to TRBJ2-5, with a possible D match to TRBD2 (5 bases). CDR3 length: 12 residues. The germline CDR1 and CDR2 sequences are LNHDA and SQIVND (reference sequence). Trimming removed 5 bases at V and 5 bases at J, with 9 bases between. CDR3 bases: TGTGCCAGTAGTGGAGGTTGGGAGACCCAGTACTTC. Translated: CASSGGWETQYF.

This chain uses TRBV9 with TRBJ1-6; weak D call: TRBD1 (6 bases). Germline V gene data show CDR1 as SGDLS and CDR2 as YYNGEE. V dropped 2 bases and J dropped 8 bases, with 11 bases sitting between them. This CDR3 is built from 14 residues. CDR3 loop: CASSVKGGDSPLHF. For the CDR3, the DNA is TGTGCCAGCAGCGTGAAGGGGGGGGATTCACCCCTCCACTTT. Supplemented by reference TRBV9 and TRBJ1-6, the full variable domain reads DSGVTQTPKHLITATGQRVTLRCSPRSGDLSVYWYQQSLDQGLQFLIQYYNGEERAKGNILERFSAQQFPDLHSELNLSSLELGDSALYFCASSVKGGDSPLHFGNGTRLTVT.

The chain joins TRBV7-8 to TRBJ2-6, with no clear D. From germline, CDR1 is SGHVS and CDR2 FQNEAQ. V was shortened by 0 bases and J by 2 bases, with 5 bases between the two germline ends. The length of the CDR3 is 15 residues. The CDR3 region is CASSLAAPGANVLTF. In DNA, the CDR3 is TGTGCCAGCAGCTTAGCGGCACCTGGGGCCAACGTCCTGACTTTC.

The rearrangement uses TRBV1 and TRBJ1-2; TRBD1 reflects the table's D call only, with no check against the DNA. TRBV1 is flagged as a pseudogene. The CDR3 is 16 amino acids. The CDR3 sequence: CTSSQETGGPNYGYTF. CDR3 DNA sequence: TGCACCAGCAGCCAAGAGACAGGGGGCCCTAACTATGGCTACACCTTC.

The table lists this clone with a count of one. The chain is built from TRBV27 and TRBJ2-1; TRBD2 agrees at 8 bases. Germline V gene sequence: CDR1 MNHEY, CDR2 SMNVEV (reference sequence). This CDR3 is 15 amino acids long. Trimming at V came to 0 bases and at J to 9 bases, leaving 7 bases not matched to a gene. The CDR3 protein is CASSLSRGAQIEQFF. In DNA form, the CDR3 reads TGTGCCAGCAGTTTATCGCGGGGGGCACAGATTGAGCAGTTCTTC.

The chain couples TRBV9 to TRBJ2-1, with 9 bases identical to TRBD2. The CDR3 is 14 amino acids. Trimming at V came to 0 bases and at J to 8 bases, leaving 3 bases not matched to a gene. The germline CDR1 and CDR2 sequences are SGDLS and YYNGEE. The CDR3 DNA reads TGTGCCAGCAGCGTAGAAGTAGCGGGAGATGAGCAGTTCTTC. Protein: CASSVEVAGDEQFF.

This clone is a singleton in its sample. The V gene is TRBV6-5, the J gene TRBJ1-6, with 9 bases aligning to TRBD1. From germline, CDR1 is MNHEY and CDR2 SVGAGI. The CDR3 spans 14 residues. V lost 4 bases and J lost 8; bases outside the gene matches: 3. The CDR3 DNA follows: TGTGCCAGCAGTTTGGACAGGGGAGATTCACCCCTCCACTTT. Residues: CASSLDRGDSPLHF.

This clone has only a few counts. The V gene is TRBV3-1 (or the pseudogene TRBV3-2), the J gene TRBJ1-3; 7 nucleotides agree with TRBD1. Germline V CDR1 and CDR2: LGHDT, YNNKEL (reference sequence). CDR3 length equals 15 residues. V was pared by 4 bases and J by 4 bases, with 7 bases of the junction left unmatched. The CDR3 sequence: CASSRNRGTGNTIYF. CDR3 coding DNA: TGTGCCAGCAGCCGAAACAGGGGAACAGGAAACACCATATATTTT.

V usage is TRBV21-1 and J usage is TRBJ2-7; the D call TRBD2 from the table was never checked on the DNA. TRBV21-1 is annotated as a pseudogene. The CDR3 has 18 residues. The CDR3 is CASSSLRVEEYGFSQQYF. Here the CDR3 DNA reads TGTGCCAGCAGCTCCCTACGGGTGGAAGAGTACGGTTTTTCTCAGCAGTACTTC.

The genes are TRBV5-1 and TRBJ2-7; D call uncertain. The V gene's germline CDR1 is SGHRS and CDR2 YFSETQ. The V end was cut by 0 bases, the J end by 4 bases, with 8 bases between. The length of the CDR3 is 13 residues. CDR3 loop: CASSLVADYEQYF. CDR3 DNA: TGCGCCAGCAGCTTGGTAGCTGATTACGAGCAGTACTTC.

The chain links TRBV3-1 (or the pseudogene TRBV3-2) to TRBJ2-5; TRBD2 agrees at 7 bases. V lost 4 bases, J lost 5 bases, and 16 bases stayed unmatched. CDR1 and CDR2 (germline): LGHDT, YNNKEL (reference sequence). This CDR3 has 17 residues. This chain's CDR3 is CASSPAPGSGGGETQYF. The CDR3 coding sequence is TGTGCCAGCAGCCCCGCGCCGGGATCGGGAGGCGGGGAGACCCAGTACTTC.

The chain links TRBV13 to TRBJ2-1, with TRBD2 identical over 13 bases. Looked up from germline, CDR1 is PRHDT and CDR2 is FYEKMQ (reference sequence). The CDR3 sequence is 15 residues long. J lost 7 bases, V lost 5 bases, and 5 bases had no gene match. The CDR3 protein is CASSAGLAGENEQFF. CDR3 DNA: TGTGCCAGCAGCGCTGGACTAGCGGGGGAAAATGAGCAGTTCTTC.

This chain connects TRBV9 to TRBJ2-1, with D tentatively TRBD2 (6 bases). The CDR3 has 16 residues. V was trimmed by 0 bases and J by 10 bases, leaving 20 bases between them. The germline CDR1 and CDR2 sequences are SGDLS and YYNGEE. The CDR3 bases are TGTGCCAGCAGCGTAGTACCCCAATCTGAGGGAGGAGAGCAGTTCTTC. Encoded protein: CASSVVPQSEGGEQFF.

This chain links TRBV6-5 with TRBJ2-2; D may be TRBD1 (5 bases). The CDR3 is 15 amino acids. The ends were cut back, 2 bases at V and 4 bases at J, with 11 bases in the middle. In germline, CDR1 is MNHEY, CDR2 SVGAGI. This CDR3 reads CASSYQGETTGELFF. DNA for the CDR3: TGTGCCAGCAGTTACCAGGGTGAGACCACCGGGGAGCTGTTTTTT.

This clone was detected once. V is TRBV6-5 and J is TRBJ1-4, with 7 bases matching TRBD1. The CDR3 has 12 residues. Germline V gives CDR1 MNHEY, CDR2 SVGAGI. V dropped 6 bases and J dropped 6; count of bases not matched to a gene: 1. The chain's CDR3 is CASRTGYEKLFF. CDR3 bases: TGTGCCAGCAGGACAGGGTATGAAAAACTGTTTTTT.

V is TRBV18 and J is TRBJ1-5; 11 bases align to TRBD1. There are 14 residues in the CDR3. Trimming took 3 bases from V and 7 from J; bases not matched to a gene: 2. The V gene's germline CDR1 is KGHSH and CDR2 LQKENI. DNA for the CDR3: TGTGCCAGCTCACCGGACAGGGGGCAACAGCCCCAGCATTTT. Its translation is CASSPDRGQQPQHF.

The chain uses TRBV11-1 and TRBJ2-4, with D possibly being TRBD2 (6 bases). The germline V gene has CDR1 SGHAT and CDR2 FQDESV (reference sequence). This CDR3 is built from 15 residues. Trimming took off 1 base at V and 6 bases at J, with 13 bases between the two ends. CDR3 region: CASSLGPRESNIQYF. The DNA for the CDR3 is TGTGCCAGCAGCTTAGGGCCCCGGGAGTCAAACATTCAGTACTTC.

This clone occurred once. This chain connects TRBV7-4 to TRBJ2-5, with TRBD2 matching 11 bases. CDR1 is SGHVT and CDR2 is SQSDAQ in the germline V gene. This CDR3 region has 15 residues. Trimming removed 4 bases from V and 4 bases from J; junction bases left unmatched: 5. The DNA of the CDR3 is TGTGCCAGCAGCTGGGTAGCGGGAGGGCGAGAGACCCAGTACTTC. Its translation: CASSWVAGGRETQYF.

V and J are TRBV20-1 and TRBJ1-2, with D possibly TRBD1 on 5 matching bases. V dropped 3 bases and J dropped 6 bases, with 14 bases sitting between them. CDR1 is DFQATT and CDR2 is SNEGSKA in the germline V gene (reference sequence). This CDR3 has 13 amino acids. The CDR3 DNA follows: TGCAGTGCTAGTGGTGCAGGGCTGGATGGCTACACCTTC. It translates to CSASGAGLDGYTF.

This chain joins TRBV3-1 (or the pseudogene TRBV3-2) and TRBJ1-6; D is possibly TRBD1 (6 bases). Germline V gene sequence: CDR1 LGHDT, CDR2 YNNKEL (reference sequence). The CDR3 runs to 17 residues. Trimming stripped 0 bases from V and 3 bases from J, with 12 bases between. CDR3 in amino acids: CASSQDRGGGYNSPLHF. In DNA, the CDR3 is TGTGCCAGCAGCCAAGATAGAGGGGGGGGCTATAATTCACCCCTCCACTTT.

The CDR3 reads CASSLGAGSYGYTF. CDR3 DNA: TGTGCCAGCAGCTTGGGGGCAGGGTCCTATGGCTACACCTTC. V usage is TRBV5-6 and J usage is TRBJ1-2; possibly TRBD1 for D (5 bases). Trimming pared 0 bases from V and 4 bases from J, leaving 10 bases between. The CDR3 extends over 14 amino acids. The germline gives CDR1 SGHDT, CDR2 YYEEEE. Full variable domain (rest looked up from reference TRBV5-6 and TRBJ1-2): DAGVTQSPTHLIKTRGQQVTLRCSPKSGHDTVSWYQQALGQGPQFIFQYYEEEERQRGNFPDRFSGHQFPNYSSELNVNALLLGDSALYLCASSLGAGSYGYTFGSGTRLTVV.